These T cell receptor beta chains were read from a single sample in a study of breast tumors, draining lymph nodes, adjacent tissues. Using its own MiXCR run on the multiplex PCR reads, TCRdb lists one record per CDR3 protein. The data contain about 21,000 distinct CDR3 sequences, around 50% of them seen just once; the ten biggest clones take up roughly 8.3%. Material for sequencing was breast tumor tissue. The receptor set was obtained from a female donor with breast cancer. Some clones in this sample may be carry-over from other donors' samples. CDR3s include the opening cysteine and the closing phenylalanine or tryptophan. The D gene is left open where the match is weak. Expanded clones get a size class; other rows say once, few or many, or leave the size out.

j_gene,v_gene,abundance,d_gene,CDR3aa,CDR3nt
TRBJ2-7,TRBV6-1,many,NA,CASSEAAARATYEQYF,TGTGCCAGCAGTGAAGCGGCGGCTCGGGCCACCTACGAGCAGTACTTC
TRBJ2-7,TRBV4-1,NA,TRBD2,CASSLRTRAGGPSYEQYF,TGCGCCAGCAGCCTCAGGACCCGAGCGGGAGGGCCTTCCTACGAGCAGTACTTC
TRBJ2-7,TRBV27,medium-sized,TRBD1,CASRQKGQGAGEQYF,TGTGCCAGCAGGCAAAAAGGACAGGGGGCAGGGGAGCAGTACTTC
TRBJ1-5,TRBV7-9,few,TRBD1,CASSPTGDQPQHF,TGTGCCAGCAGCCCGACAGGGGATCAGCCCCAGCATTTT
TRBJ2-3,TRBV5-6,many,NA,CASSLLYRTITDTQYF,TGTGCCAGCAGCTTATTATATCGGACAATCACAGATACGCAGTATTTT
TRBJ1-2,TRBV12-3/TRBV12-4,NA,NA,CASTLEGGTRNYGYTF,TGTGCCAGCACCTTGGAGGGGGGCACCCGAAACTATGGCTACACCTTC
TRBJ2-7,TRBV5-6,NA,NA,CAYQSARTTYEQYF,TGTGCCTATCAGTCCGCTAGGACCACCTACGAGCAGTACTTC
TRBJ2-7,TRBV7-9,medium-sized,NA,CASSQGSYEQYF,TGTGCCAGCAGCCAGGGTTCCTACGAGCAGTACTTC
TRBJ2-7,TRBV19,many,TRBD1,CASSPGTGAYEQYF,TGTGCCAGTAGTCCCGGGACAGGGGCCTACGAGCAGTACTTC
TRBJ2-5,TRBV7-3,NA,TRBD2,CASSLYGGLAGGPSQETQYF,TGTGCCAGCAGCTTATATGGGGGACTAGCGGGAGGGCCGAGTCAGGAGACCCAGTACTTC
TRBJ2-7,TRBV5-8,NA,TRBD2,CASSPGTSAYEQYF,TGTGCCAGCAGTCCCGGGACTAGCGCTTACGAGCAGTACTTC
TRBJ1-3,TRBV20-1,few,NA,CSAPEQGEGDTIYF,TGCAGTGCACCCGAACAGGGAGAGGGGGACACCATATATTTT
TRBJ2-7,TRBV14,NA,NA,CASNHLVGVGGSSEQYF,TGTGCCAGCAACCATCTAGTGGGAGTGGGAGGCTCCTCCGAGCAGTACTTC
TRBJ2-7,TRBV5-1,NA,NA,CVSSFEQHEQYF,TGCGTCAGCAGCTTTGAACAGCACGAGCAGTACTTC
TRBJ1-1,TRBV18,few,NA,CASSPRGGGTEAFF,TGTGCCAGCTCACCGAGGGGGGGAGGAACTGAAGCTTTCTTT
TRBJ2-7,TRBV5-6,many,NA,CASSWGPRRWREQYF,TGTGCCAGCAGCTGGGGCCCGAGAAGGTGGCGCGAGCAGTACTTC
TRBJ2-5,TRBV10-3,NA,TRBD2,CATRTSGRETQYF,TGTGCCACGCGGACTAGCGGGAGAGAGACCCAGTACTTC
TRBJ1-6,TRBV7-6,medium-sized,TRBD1,CASSLATGASYNSPLHF,TGTGCCAGCAGCTTAGCTACAGGGGCATCCTATAATTCACCCCTCCACTTT
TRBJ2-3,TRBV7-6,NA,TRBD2,CASRAGLAGARDTQYF,TGTGCCAGCAGGGCGGGACTAGCGGGAGCAAGAGATACGCAGTATTTT
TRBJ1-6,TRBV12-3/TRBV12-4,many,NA,CASSLAGEGGPPLHF,TGTGCCAGCAGTTTAGCTGGAGAGGGGGGCCCACCCCTCCACTTT
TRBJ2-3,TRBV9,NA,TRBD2,CASSLTPGLAGNEDTQYF,TGCGCCAGCAGCCTCACCCCCGGACTAGCGGGAAATGAAGATACGCAGTATTTT
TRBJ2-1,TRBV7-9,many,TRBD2,CASSLARLAGRGYNEQFF,TGTGCCAGCAGCTTAGCAAGACTAGCGGGGCGAGGGTACAATGAGCAGTTCTTC
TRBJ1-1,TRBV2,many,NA,CASKLDRSNTEAFF,TGTGCCAGCAAGTTGGACAGATCGAACACTGAAGCTTTCTTT
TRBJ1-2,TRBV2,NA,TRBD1,CASSSGQGTYGYTF,TGTGCCAGCAGCTCGGGACAGGGGACATATGGCTACACCTTC
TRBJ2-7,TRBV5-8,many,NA,CASSLEGHEQYF,TGTGCCAGCAGCTTGGAAGGGCACGAGCAGTACTTC
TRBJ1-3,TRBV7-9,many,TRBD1,CASSFGQVGNTIYF,TGTGCCAGCAGCTTCGGACAGGTTGGAAACACCATATATTTT
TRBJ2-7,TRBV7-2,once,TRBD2,CASSQASGSRYEQYF,TGTGCCAGCAGCCAAGCTAGCGGGAGCAGGTACGAGCAGTACTTC
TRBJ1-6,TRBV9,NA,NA,CASSVGMVGSPLHF,TGTGCCAGCAGCGTAGGGATGGTGGGTTCACCCCTCCACTTT
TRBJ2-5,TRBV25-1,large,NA,CASSASAKETQYF,TGTGCCAGCAGTGCGTCAGCGAAAGAGACCCAGTACTTC
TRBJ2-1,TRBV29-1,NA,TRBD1,CSVPGQRYNEQFF,TGCAGCGTCCCGGGACAGCGATACAATGAGCAGTTCTTC
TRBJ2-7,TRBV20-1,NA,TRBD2,CSARITAGGVESYEQYF,TGCAGTGCTAGAATAACAGCGGGAGGGGTGGAGTCCTACGAGCAGTACTTC
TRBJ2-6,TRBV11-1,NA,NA,CASSLGLDTYSGANVLTF,TGTGCCAGCAGCTTAGGGTTGGACACCTACTCTGGGGCCAACGTCCTGACTTTC
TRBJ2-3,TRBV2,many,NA,CASTDQGGGVLDTQYF,TGTGCCAGCACCGATCAAGGAGGGGGGGTGTTAGATACGCAGTATTTT
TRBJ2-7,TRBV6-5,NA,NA,CASRRGLSYEQYF,TGTGCCAGTCGAAGGGGACTCTCCTACGAGCAGTACTTC
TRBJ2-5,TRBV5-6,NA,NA,CANSISLLKTQYF,TGTGCCAATAGCATTAGCCTCCTTAAGACCCAGTACTTC
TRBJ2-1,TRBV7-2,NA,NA,CASSQDSGSYNEQLF,TGTGCCAGCAGCCAGGACAGCGGCTCCTACAATGAGCAGCTCTTC
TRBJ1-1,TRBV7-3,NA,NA,CTSSLGGNTEAFF,TGTACCAGCAGCTTAGGCGGAAACACTGAAGCTTTCTTT
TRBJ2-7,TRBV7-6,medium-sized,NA,CASSLANGHSYEQYF,TGTGCCAGCAGCTTAGCGAACGGCCATTCCTACGAGCAGTACTTC
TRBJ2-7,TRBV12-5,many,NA,CASGLMRAEQYF,TGTGCTAGTGGTTTAATGCGCGCCGAGCAGTACTTC
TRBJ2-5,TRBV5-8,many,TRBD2,CASSKLAAGGRAQYF,TGTGCCAGCAGCAAACTAGCGGCAGGCGGGCGGGCCCAGTACTTC
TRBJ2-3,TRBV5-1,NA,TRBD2,CASSRTSVLSTDTQYF,TGTGCCAGCAGCCGTACTAGCGTCCTTAGCACAGATACGCAGTATTTT
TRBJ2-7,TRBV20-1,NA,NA,CSARDGDSQNWEQYF,TGCAGTGCTAGAGACGGAGACAGTCAGAACTGGGAGCAGTACTTC
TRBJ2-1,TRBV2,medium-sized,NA,CASSGAVYNEQFF,TGTGCCAGCAGTGGGGCCGTTTACAATGAGCAGTTCTTC
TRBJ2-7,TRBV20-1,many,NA,CSATSPQGLAAYEQYF,TGCAGTGCTACTTCACCCCAAGGGCTAGCCGCCTACGAGCAGTACTTC
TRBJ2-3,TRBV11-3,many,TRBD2,CASSSSGRRTDTQYF,TGTGCCAGCAGCTCAAGCGGGAGGCGCACAGATACGCAGTATTTT
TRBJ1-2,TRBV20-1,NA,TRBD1,CSARRDRGRYGYTF,TGCAGTGCTAGACGGGACAGGGGCCGGTATGGCTACACCTTC
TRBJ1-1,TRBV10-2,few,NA,CASGEGFDTEAFF,TGCGCCAGCGGGGAGGGGTTTGACACTGAAGCTTTCTTT
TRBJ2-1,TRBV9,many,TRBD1,CASSAWDSYNEQFF,TGTGCCAGCAGCGCCTGGGACAGTTACAATGAGCAGTTCTTC
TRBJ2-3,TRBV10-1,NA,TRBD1,CASTPGTGVTF,TGCGCCAGCACCCCTGGGACAGGGGTTACTTTT
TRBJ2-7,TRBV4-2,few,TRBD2,CASSPPGTSGLEQYF,TGTGCCAGCAGCCCCCCCGGGACTAGCGGGCTCGAGCAGTACTTC
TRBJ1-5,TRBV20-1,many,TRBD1,CSARDWRQGGNQPQHF,TGCAGTGCTAGAGATTGGAGACAGGGAGGCAATCAGCCCCAGCATTTT
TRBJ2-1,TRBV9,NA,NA,CASSVGQFNEQFF,TGTGCCAGCAGCGTAGGGCAGTTCAATGAGCAGTTCTTC
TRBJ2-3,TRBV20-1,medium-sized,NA,CSAIEGRASTDTQYF,TGCAGTGCTATAGAAGGAAGGGCTAGCACAGATACGCAGTATTTT
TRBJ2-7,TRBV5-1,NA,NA,CASSLEGGLHEQYF,TGCGCCAGCAGCTTGGAGGGCGGCCTGCACGAGCAGTACTTC